A single sample gave rise to the 8 T cell receptor beta chains below, sequenced in a study of CD8 T cells in ankylosing spondylitis. TCRdb independently ran MiXCR on the 5' RACE reads; one entry per CDR3 protein. Of around 450,000 distinct CDR3 sequences listed, 25% to 30% are singletons. No antigens are known for them. Overall study findings and caveats: A TCR beta motif of several highly homologous variants appeared characteristic of ankylosing spondylitis blood.

What was sequenced was blood, either unsorted or a sorted T cell fraction (not recorded which). The receptors derive from a male donor with ankylosing spondylitis.

This clonotype was observed a handful of times. The chain is built from TRBV5-1 and TRBJ2-1; D possibly corresponds to TRBD1 (6 bases). This CDR3 region has 17 residues. The V gene lost 1 base and the J gene lost 0 bases, with 14 bases spanning the gap. From germline, CDR1 is SGHRS and CDR2 YFSETQ. CDR3 loop: CASSLLPDRSSYNEQFF. The CDR3 nucleotides read TGCGCCAGCAGCTTGCTTCCCGACAGGAGCTCCTACAATGAGCAGTTCTTC. The full variable domain, rest sourced from reference TRBV5-1 and TRBJ2-1, is KAGVTQTPRYLIKTRGQQVTLSCSPISGHRSVSWYQQTPGQGLQFLFEYFSETQRNKGNFPGRFSGRQFSNSRSEMNVSTLELGDSALYLCASSLLPDRSSYNEQFFGPGTRLTVL.

The genes are TRBV14 and TRBJ2-3; D gene unclear. The CDR3 length is 13 residues. Trimming removed 0 bases from V and 8 bases from J, with 9 bases in between. The germline V gene has CDR1 SGHDN and CDR2 FVKESK. DNA for the CDR3: TGTGCCAGCAGCCAAGATTTAGGGCGTACGCAGTATTTT. It codes for CASSQDLGRTQYF.

This clonotype has a handful of counts. The chain links TRBV11-2 to TRBJ2-1; 11 nucleotides align to TRBD2. This CDR3 is built from 16 residues. Per germline, CDR1 SGHAT and CDR2 FQNNGV. V lost 5 bases and J lost 6; bases outside the gene matches: 9. In DNA, the CDR3 is TGTGCCAGCAGCGAAGTAGCGGGAGGGTTAGCCAATGAGCAGTTCTTC. It codes for CASSEVAGGLANEQFF.

The CDR3: CSARVRDREISGANVLTF. The CDR3 DNA is TGCAGTGCTAGAGTCCGGGACAGGGAAATCTCTGGGGCCAACGTCCTGACTTTC. The chain combines TRBV20-1 with TRBJ2-6, with 9 bases matching TRBD1. The germline V gene encodes CDR1 DFQATT and CDR2 SNEGSKA (reference sequence). V gave up 1 base and J gave up 0 bases; unmatched junction bases: 7. CDR3 length: 18 residues.

This chain connects TRBV7-9 to TRBJ2-7; tentatively, D is TRBD2 (5 bases). The germline CDR1 and CDR2 sequences are SEHNR and FQNEAQ (reference sequence). The CDR3 is made up of 14 amino acids. The V end lost 3 bases, the J end lost 1 base, and 10 bases lay between the germline ends. CDR3 region: CASSLLEGSYEQYF. The CDR3, as DNA: TGTGCCAGCAGCTTGTTAGAGGGTTCCTACGAGCAGTACTTC.

A few counts support this clonotype. This sequence joins TRBV7-6 and TRBJ2-1, with 8 bases aligning to TRBD2. V lost 3 bases, J lost 6 bases, and 4 bases stayed unmatched. This CDR3 spans 14 amino acids. CDR1 SGHVS and CDR2 FNYEAQ come from the germline V gene. In DNA, the CDR3 is TGTGCCAGCAGCTTCGCAGCGGGAGTCAATGAGCAGTTCTTC. Protein product: CASSFAAGVNEQFF.

This chain uses TRBV27 with TRBJ2-1; TRBD1 matches at 7 bases. The V segment lost 8 bases and the J segment 4 bases; nucleotides outside the gene matches: 8. This CDR3 has 14 residues. Germline V lookup: CDR1 MNHEY, CDR2 SMNVEV (reference sequence). DNA of the CDR3: TGTGCCAGCGCCCGGGACAGAAAGTACAATGAGCAGTTCTTC. It translates to CASARDRKYNEQFF.

The chain couples TRBV3-1 to TRBJ2-7; 8 nucleotides match TRBD1. CDR3 size: 13 residues. After removal of 5 bases from V and 2 bases from J, the junction contained 2 bases not matched to a gene. Germline-derived CDR1 and CDR2 are LGHDT and YNNKEL (reference sequence). The CDR3 protein is CASSWDRTYEQYF. Written as DNA, the CDR3 is TGTGCCAGCAGCTGGGACAGGACCTACGAGCAGTACTTC.